This T cell receptor (beta chain) was found in a study of OX40 agonist ivuxolimab in advanced cancers. Profiling relied on immunoSEQ multiplex PCR, and the TCRdb table lists in-frame clones only, not all of them. The sample contains 70,000 to 75,000 clones, 85% to 90% of which appear only once. The CDR3 length is 13 residues. J was trimmed by 6 bases and V by 3 bases; bases with no gene match: 2. In germline, CDR1 is SGDLS, CDR2 YYNGEE. This clonotype was obtained from an adult with an advanced solid tumor such as melanoma, head and neck, liver or kidney cancer. This specimen consisted of CD4+ or CD8+ T cells sorted from blood, obtained in a trial of the OX40 agonist ivuxolimab. The chain is built from TRBV9 and TRBJ2-2, with 7 bases that match TRBD2. Written as DNA, the CDR3 is TGTGCCAGCAGCGGGACTAGTCCCGGGGAGCTGTTTTTT. Translating it yields CASSGTSPGELFF. Full variable domain (missing parts from reference TRBV9 and TRBJ2-2): DSGVTQTPKHLITATGQRVTLRCSPRSGDLSVYWYQQSLDQGLQFLIQYYNGEERAKGNILERFSAQQFPDLHSELNLSSLELGDSALYFCASSGTSPGELFFGEGSRLTVL.